The rows below give T cell receptor beta chains drawn from one sample of a study of blood T cell repertoires in COVID-19. TCRdb's table, derived via immunoSEQ multiplex PCR, lists solely in-frame clones and lacks some. The repertoire has about 200,000 clones, 80% to 90% of them found once; the top ten carry 3.8%. Sequencing was carried out using PBMCs or T cells enriched from blood (not recorded which). The receptors originated from a woman in her thirties or forties with acute COVID-19. CDR3s include the opening cysteine and the closing phenylalanine or tryptophan. The D gene is left open where the match is weak. Only some rows state a clone size, as once, few, many or a class for expanded clones.

CDR3 DNA	CDR3 protein	J gene	clone size	V gene	D gene
TGTGCCAGCACCTTAACCACTAGCGGGAACACCGGGGAGCTGTTTTTT	CASTLTTSGNTGELFF	TRBJ2-2	-	TRBV7-2	TRBD2
TGTGCCAGCAGCGTCGGGACTAGTGCCATTCAGTACTTC	CASSVGTSAIQYF	TRBJ2-4	-	TRBV9	TRBD2
TGTGCCAGCAAGCGCCAGGGTGGAAACGAGCAGTACTTC	CASKRQGGNEQYF	TRBJ2-7	-	TRBV28	-
TGTGCCACCAGTGATTTCACGGGACAGGGTTGGGAGACCCAGTACTTC	CATSDFTGQGWETQYF	TRBJ2-5	few	TRBV24-1	TRBD1
TGTGCCAGTAGTATCGGGGGGGTTGGGGTTAACTATGGCTACACCTTC	CASSIGGVGVNYGYTF	TRBJ1-2	-	TRBV19	-
TGCGCCAGCAGCTTGGGGAGACAGGGACGTGGCTACACCTTC	CASSLGRQGRGYTF	TRBJ1-2	-	TRBV5-1	TRBD1
TGTGCCAGCAGCCAGACTAGCTGGAATGAGCAGTTCTTC	CASSQTSWNEQFF	TRBJ2-1	-	TRBV5-8	TRBD2
TGTGCCAGCAGTTTATCCACTAGCGGGGCCTACGAGCAGTACTTC	CASSLSTSGAYEQYF	TRBJ2-7	-	TRBV28	TRBD2
TGCGCCAGCAGCCAAGATACAGGGAGCTCCTACAATGAGCAGTTCTTC	CASSQDTGSSYNEQFF	TRBJ2-1	-	TRBV4-1	-
TGTGCCAGCAGCTTAACGGGCCTGGATAATTCACCCCTCCACTTT	CASSLTGLDNSPLHF	TRBJ1-6	-	TRBV7-3	-
TGTGCCAGCTCACCCGGTGCCAGGGGATGGGAGACCCAGTACTTC	CASSPGARGWETQYF	TRBJ2-5	-	TRBV19	-
TGTGCCAGCTCACCAACGAGAGAGACAGCAGAGACCCAGTACTTC	CASSPTRETAETQYF	TRBJ2-5	once	TRBV18	-
TGTGCCTGGAGACCCCCCGTTCGTCGGGGAACCAAAAACATTCAGTACTTC	CAWRPPVRRGTKNIQYF	TRBJ2-4	-	TRBV30	-
TGCAGTGCTCCGACTTCCTACGAGCAGTACTTC	CSAPTSYEQYF	TRBJ2-7	-	TRBV20-1	-
TGTGCCAGTAGTATCATTCGGGGGATTACCACCTACAATGAGCAGTTCTTC	CASSIIRGITTYNEQFF	TRBJ2-1	-	TRBV19	-
TGTGCCAGCAGCTTTCCCAGATCCAATGAGCAGTTCTTC	CASSFPRSNEQFF	TRBJ2-1	-	TRBV7-3	-
TGTGCCAGCAGCCTAAATTCCTACGAGCAGTACTTC	CASSLNSYEQYF	TRBJ2-7	-	TRBV3-1/TRBV3-2	-
TGTGCCAGCAGCGGCGCGGGAGGGGACGAGCAGTACTTC	CASSGAGGDEQYF	TRBJ2-7	-	TRBV9	TRBD2
TGTGCCAGCTTCCCCGGGAGGAACACTGAAGCTTTCTTT	CASFPGRNTEAFF	TRBJ1-1	-	TRBV28	-
TGTGCCATCAGCGGGAAGGAGTCCACAGATACGCAGTATTTT	CAISGKESTDTQYF	TRBJ2-3	-	TRBV10-3	-
TGTGCCAGCAGCTCTCCGACCGGGACTAGCGGTACCCACACCGGGGAGCTGTTTTTT	CASSSPTGTSGTHTGELFF	TRBJ2-2	-	TRBV7-9	TRBD2
TGTGCCAGTAGTAAGACAGCCTCGGTCCCCCTCCACGAGCAGTACTTC	CASSKTASVPLHEQYF	TRBJ2-7	-	TRBV19	-
TGTGCCAGCAGTATCAGACTAGCGGGGAAGGATACGCAGTATTTT	CASSIRLAGKDTQYF	TRBJ2-3	-	TRBV28	TRBD2
TGTGCCAGCAGGGGACTAGGCGGGGATGAGCAGTTCTTC	CASRGLGGDEQFF	TRBJ2-1	-	TRBV7-9	TRBD2
TGTGCCAGTAGTAGGCAGGTTGGACAAGAAAAACTGTTTTTT	CASSRQVGQEKLFF	TRBJ1-4	-	TRBV19	-
TGTGCCAGCAGCCCCGACAGGACCAAGGGGGAGCAGTACTTC	CASSPDRTKGEQYF	TRBJ2-7	-	TRBV11-2	-
TGTGCCAGCAGCTTAGTAGGGGGACAGGGGAACTATGGCTACACCTTC	CASSLVGGQGNYGYTF	TRBJ1-2	-	TRBV11-2	TRBD1
TGTGCCAGCAGTTCACAGGGGTATAGCAATCAGCCCCAGCATTTT	CASSSQGYSNQPQHF	TRBJ1-5	-	TRBV2	TRBD1
TGTGCCAGCTCACCACGACAGGCCGAGGGCAATCAGCCCCAGCATTTT	CASSPRQAEGNQPQHF	TRBJ1-5	-	TRBV18	-
TGTGCCAGCAGCTCCCCAGGGGGCGGGCCGGGGTCAGATACGCAGTATTTT	CASSSPGGGPGSDTQYF	TRBJ2-3	-	TRBV7-8	TRBD1
TGCGCCAGCAGCTTGAGAACGGGACAAGGAGAGACCCAGTACTTC	CASSLRTGQGETQYF	TRBJ2-5	once	TRBV5-1	-
TGTGCCAGTAGTATAACATGGACCGGGGAGCTGTTTTTT	CASSITWTGELFF	TRBJ2-2	few	TRBV19	-
TGTGCCAGCAGCCTCATCGCCGGGCAGGGGGCATTGGAGACCCAGTACTTC	CASSLIAGQGALETQYF	TRBJ2-5	once	TRBV11-3	TRBD1